This TCR beta chain was sequenced during a study of T cells in localized non-small cell lung cancer (dated by TCRdb to between 2020 and 2021). Regarding the study in general: The study analyzed T cell repertoires of 200 to 250 early-stage NSCLC patients, comparing tumors and uninvolved tumor-adjacent lungs. The cohort was made up of hundreds of treatment-naive NSCLC patients whose localized lung tumors had been resected. Of the NSCLC patients, 129 were male and roughly 100 were female, and the mean age was approximately 66 years. General conclusions and limits of the study: Uninvolved tumor-adjacent lung showed the highest T cell clonality, higher than tumor, which suggests more focused antigenic responses in the uninvolved tumor-adjacent lung. A median of roughly 56 of the top 100 tumor clones were detected in paired uninvolved adjacent lung, and 28 of these tumor clones were also found among the top 100 clones of the paired uninvolved adjacent lung. Because multi-region tumor sequencing was not done, intratumor heterogeneity could not be ruled out. Longer overall survival was associated with higher blood T cell density, whereas shorter survival was associated with higher adjacent-lung clonality. Since the design was exploratory, TCR variables were selected using unadjusted p-values with no false-discovery rate correction.

At diagnosis, tumor, uninvolved tumor-adjacent lung and peripheral blood were collected and then preserved as a mix of FFPE and fresh-frozen material. For TCR repertoire profiling, blood samples were analyzed as peripheral blood mononuclear cells. The CDR3 runs 15 residues from the cysteine to the phenylalanine. Only CDR3 DNA remains: 45 bases, in frame from the first base. A distance of 14 bases separates the germline ends of V and J, which lose 0 bases and 5 bases respectively. The germline V gene provides CDR1 SGHRS and CDR2 YFSETQ. The immunoSEQ Assay was used to sequence TCR beta CDR3 regions from DNA. The paper's data handling went like this. To compute T cell density, TCR beta template counts were normalized to usable DNA, which was estimated by amplifying housekeeping genes. Richness was estimated using the preseqR package, with extrapolation to 400,000 templates for PBMC samples and to 120,000 templates for tissue samples. Clonality was taken to be one minus Pielou's evenness. Tissue-enriched TCRs were identified by differential abundance testing using productive amino-acid clonotypes, minimum total count 5 and alpha 0.1. The Jaccard Index and the Morisita Overlap Index were used to measure how much the repertoires overlapped between compartments. GLIPH grouped TCR beta CDR3s together with public tetramer-defined viral CDR3s, and a viral motif had to include at least three viral sequences and show V-gene enrichment. This immuneACCESS table, as held by TCRdb, lists in-frame sequences with V and J called but not all clones. Of the missing ones, under half trace to an unresolved V gene in checked studies; the others have no known cause. V and J calls and clone size are those listed in that table; D and trimming were worked out from the DNA. This sample is represented by about 40,000 clones; around 90% of them were singletons. 3.5% of the sample comes from the top ten.

Concerning this clone: Its cognate antigen has yet to be identified. No base quality values were provided; no much bigger clone lies one nucleotide off.

The sample in question was peripheral blood, obtained before any cancer treatment. The chain joins TRBV5-1 to TRBJ2-5; a tentative D call is TRBD1 (6 bases match). The clonotype was recovered from a man between 18 and 50 years old with stage I lung adenocarcinoma. Here is the DNA: TGCGCCAGCAGCTTGGATCGGACAGAAGGGGAGACCCAGTACTTC. Its translation is CASSLDRTEGETQYF.